This paragraph reports one T cell receptor beta chain. The antigen remains unidentified. The data derive from a study of OX40 agonist ivuxolimab in advanced cancers. Study summary: It was ivuxolimab, an agonistic anti-OX40 (CD134) antibody, that patients were treated with. Participants, 80% to 90% male, averaged about 56 years of age, ranging from roughly 23 to 90.

CDR1 and CDR2 from the germline V gene are LGHNA and YNFKEQ. V was clipped by 0 bases and J by 0 bases; unmatched bases: 7. The length of the CDR3 is 17 residues. Notes on the study in general: Researchers did not establish what antigens the expanded peripheral T cells target.

TCRdb's copy holds only in-frame clones and misses some; the assay was immunoSEQ multiplex PCR. The top ten hold about 32% of the sample, which has about 25,000 clones, 70% to 80% seen once. The chain joins TRBV4-2 to TRBJ1-1; 7 positions match TRBD1. The TCR was taken from an adult with an advanced solid tumor such as melanoma, head and neck, liver or kidney cancer. Sequences were derived from CD4+ or CD8+ T cells sorted from blood, sampled in a trial of the OX40 agonist ivuxolimab. This CDR3 is CASSQDWDRNMNTEAFF. CDR3 sequence (DNA): TGTGCCAGCAGCCAAGACTGGGACAGAAACATGAACACTGAAGCTTTCTTT.